Listed here is a single TCR beta chain. Per germline, CDR1 KGHSH and CDR2 LQKENI. The CDR3 is made up of 17 amino acids. V lost 6 bases to trimming and J lost 2 bases, with 21 bases between them. Sequencing used immunoSEQ multiplex PCR; TCRdb keeps in-frame clones, though not all of them. This sample has 250,000 to 350,000 clones, with approximately 87% found just once. The data originate from a study of cytomegalovirus exposure and HLA in healthy donors. The receptor comes from a young woman in good health and CMV-seronegative. Sample: PBMCs. V is TRBV18 and J is TRBJ2-3; weak D call: TRBD2 (6 bases). CDR3 nucleotide sequence: TGTGCCAGCTCTCCGAAAATCTGGGGGGAGGACACAGATACGCAGTATTTT. Translated: CASSPKIWGEDTDTQYF.